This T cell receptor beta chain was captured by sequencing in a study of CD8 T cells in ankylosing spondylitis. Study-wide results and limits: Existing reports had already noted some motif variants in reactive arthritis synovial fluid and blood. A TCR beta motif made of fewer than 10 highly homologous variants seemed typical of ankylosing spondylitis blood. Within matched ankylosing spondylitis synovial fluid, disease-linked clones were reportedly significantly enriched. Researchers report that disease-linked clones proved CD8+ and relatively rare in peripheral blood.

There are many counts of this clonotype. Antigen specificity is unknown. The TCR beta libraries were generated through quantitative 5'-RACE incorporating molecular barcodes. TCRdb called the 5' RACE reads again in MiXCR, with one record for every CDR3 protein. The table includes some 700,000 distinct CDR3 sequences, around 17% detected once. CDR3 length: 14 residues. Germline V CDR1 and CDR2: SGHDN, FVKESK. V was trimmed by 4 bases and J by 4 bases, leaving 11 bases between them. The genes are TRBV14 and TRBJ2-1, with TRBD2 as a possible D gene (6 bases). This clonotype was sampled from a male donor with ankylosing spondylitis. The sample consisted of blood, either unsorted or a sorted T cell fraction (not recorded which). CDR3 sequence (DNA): TGTGCCAGCAGCCCAGAGCGGGTTTACAATGAGCAGTTCTTC. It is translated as CASSPERVYNEQFF. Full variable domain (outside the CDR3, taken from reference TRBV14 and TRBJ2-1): EAGVTQFPSHSVIEKGQTVTLRCDPISGHDNLYWYRRVMGKEIKFLLHFVKESKQDESGMPNNRFLAERTGGTYSTLKVQPAELEDSGVYFCASSPERVYNEQFFGPGTRLTVL.